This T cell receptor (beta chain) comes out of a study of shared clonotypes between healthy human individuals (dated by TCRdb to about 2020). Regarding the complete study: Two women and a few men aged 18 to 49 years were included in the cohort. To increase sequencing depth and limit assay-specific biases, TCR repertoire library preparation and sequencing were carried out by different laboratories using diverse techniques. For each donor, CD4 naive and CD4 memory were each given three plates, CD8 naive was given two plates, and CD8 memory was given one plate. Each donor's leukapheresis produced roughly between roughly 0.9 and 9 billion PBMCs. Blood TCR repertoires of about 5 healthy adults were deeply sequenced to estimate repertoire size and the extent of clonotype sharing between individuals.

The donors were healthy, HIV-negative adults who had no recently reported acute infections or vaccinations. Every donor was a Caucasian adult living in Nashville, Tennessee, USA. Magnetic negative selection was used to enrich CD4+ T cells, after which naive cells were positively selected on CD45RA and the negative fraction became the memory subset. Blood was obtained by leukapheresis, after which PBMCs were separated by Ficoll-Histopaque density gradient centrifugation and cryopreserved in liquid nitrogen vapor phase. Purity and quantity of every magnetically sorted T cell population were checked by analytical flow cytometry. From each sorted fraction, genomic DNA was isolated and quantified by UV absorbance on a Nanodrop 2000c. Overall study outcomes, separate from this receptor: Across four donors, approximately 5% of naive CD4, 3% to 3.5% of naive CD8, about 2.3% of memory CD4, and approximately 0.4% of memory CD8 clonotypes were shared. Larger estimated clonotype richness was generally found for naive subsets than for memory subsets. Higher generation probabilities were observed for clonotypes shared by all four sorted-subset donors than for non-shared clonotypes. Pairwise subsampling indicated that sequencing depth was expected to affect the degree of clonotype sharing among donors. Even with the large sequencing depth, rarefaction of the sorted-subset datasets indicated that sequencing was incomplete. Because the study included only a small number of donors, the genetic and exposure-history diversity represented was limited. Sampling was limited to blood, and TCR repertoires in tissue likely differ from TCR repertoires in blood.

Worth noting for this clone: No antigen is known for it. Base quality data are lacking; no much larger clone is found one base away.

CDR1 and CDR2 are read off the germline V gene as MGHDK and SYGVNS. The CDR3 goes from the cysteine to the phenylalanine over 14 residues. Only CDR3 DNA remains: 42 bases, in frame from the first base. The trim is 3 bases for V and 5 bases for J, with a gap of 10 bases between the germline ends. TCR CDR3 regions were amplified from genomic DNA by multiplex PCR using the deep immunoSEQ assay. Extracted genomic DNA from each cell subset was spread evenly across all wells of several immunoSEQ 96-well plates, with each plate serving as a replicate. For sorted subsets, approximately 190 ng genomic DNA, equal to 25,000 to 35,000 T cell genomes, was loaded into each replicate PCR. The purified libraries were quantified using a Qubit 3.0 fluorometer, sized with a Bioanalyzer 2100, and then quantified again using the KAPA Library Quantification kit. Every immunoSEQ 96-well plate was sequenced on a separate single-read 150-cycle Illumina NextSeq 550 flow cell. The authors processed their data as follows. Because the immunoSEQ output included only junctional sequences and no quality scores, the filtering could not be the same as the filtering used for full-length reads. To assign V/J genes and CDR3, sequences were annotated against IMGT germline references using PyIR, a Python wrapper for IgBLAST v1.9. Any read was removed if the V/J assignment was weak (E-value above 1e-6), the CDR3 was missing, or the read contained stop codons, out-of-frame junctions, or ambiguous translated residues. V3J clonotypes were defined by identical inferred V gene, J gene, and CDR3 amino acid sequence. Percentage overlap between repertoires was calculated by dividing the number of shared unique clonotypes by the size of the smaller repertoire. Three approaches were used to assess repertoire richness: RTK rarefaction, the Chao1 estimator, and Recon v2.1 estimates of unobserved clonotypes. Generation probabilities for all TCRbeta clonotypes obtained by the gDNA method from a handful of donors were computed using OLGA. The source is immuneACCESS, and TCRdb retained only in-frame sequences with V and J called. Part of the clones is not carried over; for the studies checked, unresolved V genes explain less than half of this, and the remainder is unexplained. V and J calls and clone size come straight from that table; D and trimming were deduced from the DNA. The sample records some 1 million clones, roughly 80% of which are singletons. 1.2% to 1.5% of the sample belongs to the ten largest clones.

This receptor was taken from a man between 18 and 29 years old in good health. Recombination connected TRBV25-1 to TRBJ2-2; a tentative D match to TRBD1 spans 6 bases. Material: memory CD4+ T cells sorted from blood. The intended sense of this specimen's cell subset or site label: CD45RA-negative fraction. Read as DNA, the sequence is TGTGCCAGCAGTGATTTCACAGGGACCGGGGAGCTGTTTTTT. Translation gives CASSDFTGTGELFF.